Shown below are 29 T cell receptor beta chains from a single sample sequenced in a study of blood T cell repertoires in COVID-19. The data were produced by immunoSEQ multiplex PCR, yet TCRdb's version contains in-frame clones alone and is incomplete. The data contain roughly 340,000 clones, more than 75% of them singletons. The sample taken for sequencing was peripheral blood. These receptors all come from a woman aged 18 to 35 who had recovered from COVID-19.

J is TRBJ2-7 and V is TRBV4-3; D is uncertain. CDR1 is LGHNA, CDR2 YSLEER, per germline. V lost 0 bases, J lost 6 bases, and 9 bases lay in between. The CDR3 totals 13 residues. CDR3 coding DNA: TGCGCCAGCAGCCAAGAAGAGGAATCCGAGCAGTACGTC. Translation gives CASSQEEESEQYV.

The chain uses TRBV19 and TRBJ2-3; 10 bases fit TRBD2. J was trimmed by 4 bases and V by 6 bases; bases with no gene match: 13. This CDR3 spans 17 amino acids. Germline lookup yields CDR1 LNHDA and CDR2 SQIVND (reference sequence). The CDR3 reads CASRNSLSGRGADTQYF. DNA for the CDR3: TGTGCCAGTAGAAATAGCTTGAGCGGGAGGGGCGCAGATACGCAGTATTTT.

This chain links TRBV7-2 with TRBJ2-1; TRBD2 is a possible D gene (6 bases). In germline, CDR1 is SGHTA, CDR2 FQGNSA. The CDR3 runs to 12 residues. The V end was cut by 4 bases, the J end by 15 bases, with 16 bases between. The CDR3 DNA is TGTGCCAGCAGCTCGGAGGGCCCCCAGGGGTTCTTC. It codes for CASSSEGPQGFF.

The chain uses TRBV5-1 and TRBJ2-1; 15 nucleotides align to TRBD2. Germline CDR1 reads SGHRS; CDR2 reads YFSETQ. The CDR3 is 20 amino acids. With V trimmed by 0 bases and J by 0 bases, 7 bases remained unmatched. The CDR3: CASSLVGLAGGPSSYNEQFF. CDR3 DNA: TGCGCCAGCAGCTTGGTGGGACTAGCGGGAGGCCCAAGCTCCTACAATGAGCAGTTCTTC.

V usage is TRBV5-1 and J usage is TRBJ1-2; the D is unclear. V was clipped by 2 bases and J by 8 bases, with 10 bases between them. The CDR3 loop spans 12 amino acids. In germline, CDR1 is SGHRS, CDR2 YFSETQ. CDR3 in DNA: TGCGCCAGCAGCTTCGATCAGTCGGGCTACACCTTC. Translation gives CASSFDQSGYTF.

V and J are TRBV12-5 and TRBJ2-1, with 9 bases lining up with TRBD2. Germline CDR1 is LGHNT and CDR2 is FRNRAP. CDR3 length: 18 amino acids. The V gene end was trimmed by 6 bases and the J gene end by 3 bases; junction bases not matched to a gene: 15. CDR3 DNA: TGTGCTAGTGGAAGGGGACTAGCCCGACACACCGTCTACAATGAGCAGTTCTTC. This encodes CASGRGLARHTVYNEQFF.

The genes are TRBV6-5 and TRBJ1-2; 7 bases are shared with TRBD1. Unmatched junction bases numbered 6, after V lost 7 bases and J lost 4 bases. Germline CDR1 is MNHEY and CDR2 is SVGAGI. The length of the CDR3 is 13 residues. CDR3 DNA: TGTGCCAGCATAAGGGGGCAGGGCTATGGCTACACCTTC. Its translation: CASIRGQGYGYTF.

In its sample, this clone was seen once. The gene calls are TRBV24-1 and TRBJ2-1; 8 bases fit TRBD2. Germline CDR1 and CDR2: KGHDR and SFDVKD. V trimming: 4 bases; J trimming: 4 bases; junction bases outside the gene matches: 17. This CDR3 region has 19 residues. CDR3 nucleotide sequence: TGTGCCACCAGTGACCCTTCCCGGGGGTTAAAGCGGGGGTACAATGAGCAGTTCTTC. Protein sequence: CATSDPSRGLKRGYNEQFF.

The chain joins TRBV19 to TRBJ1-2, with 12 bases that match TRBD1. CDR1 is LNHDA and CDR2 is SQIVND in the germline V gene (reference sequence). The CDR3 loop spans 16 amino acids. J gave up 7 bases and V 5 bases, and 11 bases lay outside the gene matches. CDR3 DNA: TGTGCCAGTAGTGTCAGTAGGGACAGGGGGCGAGTTGGCTACACCTTC. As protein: CASSVSRDRGRVGYTF.

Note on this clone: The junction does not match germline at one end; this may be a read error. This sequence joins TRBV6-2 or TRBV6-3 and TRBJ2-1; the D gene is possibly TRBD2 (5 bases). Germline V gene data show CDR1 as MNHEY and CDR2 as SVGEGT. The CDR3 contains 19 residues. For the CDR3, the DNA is TGTGCCAGCAGCTCCCCTTATGCGAAAGCGGCGAGGGCCTACGATGAGCAGTTCTTC. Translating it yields CASSSPYAKAARAYDEQFF.

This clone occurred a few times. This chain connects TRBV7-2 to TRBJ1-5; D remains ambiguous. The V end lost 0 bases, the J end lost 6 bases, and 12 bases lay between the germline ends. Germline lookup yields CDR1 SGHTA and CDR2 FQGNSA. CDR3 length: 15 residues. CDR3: CASSLAGVGSQPQHF. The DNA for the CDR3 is TGTGCCAGCAGCTTAGCCGGGGTTGGGAGTCAGCCCCAGCATTTT.

CDR3: CASSSTPLAGGPYEQFF. The CDR3 DNA reads TGTGCCAGCAGCTCCACCCCGCTAGCGGGAGGGCCATATGAGCAGTTCTTC. The chain recombines TRBV7-9 with TRBJ2-1; 12 nucleotides agree with TRBD2. CDR3 length: 17 amino acids. Germline values: CDR1 SEHNR, CDR2 FQNEAQ (reference sequence). The trim removed 4 bases at V and 8 bases at J, leaving 12 bases unmatched. The full variable domain, completed using reference TRBV7-9 and TRBJ2-1, is DTGVSQNPRHKITKRGQNVTFRCDPISEHNRLYWYRQTLGQGPEFLTYFQNEAQLEKSRLLSDRFSAERPKGSFSTLEIQRTEQGDSAMYLCASSSTPLAGGPYEQFFGPGTRLTVL.

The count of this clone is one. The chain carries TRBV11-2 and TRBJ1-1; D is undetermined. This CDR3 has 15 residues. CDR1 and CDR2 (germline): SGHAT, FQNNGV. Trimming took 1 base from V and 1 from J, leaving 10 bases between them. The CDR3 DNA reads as TGTGCCAGCAGCTTAGCCCGGAGCAGGAACACTGAAGCTTTCTTT. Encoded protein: CASSLARSRNTEAFF.

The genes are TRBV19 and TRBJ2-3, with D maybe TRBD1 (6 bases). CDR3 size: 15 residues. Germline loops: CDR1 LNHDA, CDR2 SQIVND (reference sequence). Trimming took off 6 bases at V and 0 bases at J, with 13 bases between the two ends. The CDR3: CASSLQGPSTDTQYF. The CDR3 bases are TGTGCCAGTAGCCTACAGGGCCCTAGCACAGATACGCAGTATTTT. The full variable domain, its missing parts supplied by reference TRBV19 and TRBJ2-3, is DGGITQSPKYLFRKEGQNVTLSCEQNLNHDAMYWYRQDPGQGLRLIYYSQIVNDFQKGDIAEGYSVSREKKESFPLTVTSAQKNPTAFYLCASSLQGPSTDTQYFGPGTRLTVL.

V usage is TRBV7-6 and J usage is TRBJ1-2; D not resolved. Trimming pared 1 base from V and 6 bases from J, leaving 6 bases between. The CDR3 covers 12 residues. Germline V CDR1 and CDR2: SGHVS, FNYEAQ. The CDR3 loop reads CASSLDGDGYTF. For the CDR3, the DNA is TGTGCCAGCAGCTTAGATGGAGATGGCTACACCTTC. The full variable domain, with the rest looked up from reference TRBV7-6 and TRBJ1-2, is GAGVSQSPRYKVTKRGQDVALRCDPISGHVSLYWYRQALGQGPEFLTYFNYEAQQDKSGLPNDRFSAERPEGSISTLTIQRTEQRDSAMYRCASSLDGDGYTFGSGTRLTVV.

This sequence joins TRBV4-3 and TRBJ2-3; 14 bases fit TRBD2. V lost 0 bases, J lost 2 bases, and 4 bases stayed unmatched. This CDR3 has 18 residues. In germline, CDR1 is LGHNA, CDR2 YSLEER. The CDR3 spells CASSQDVGLAGVTDTQYF. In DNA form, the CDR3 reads TGCGCCAGCAGCCAAGACGTGGGACTAGCGGGAGTCACAGATACGCAGTATTTT.

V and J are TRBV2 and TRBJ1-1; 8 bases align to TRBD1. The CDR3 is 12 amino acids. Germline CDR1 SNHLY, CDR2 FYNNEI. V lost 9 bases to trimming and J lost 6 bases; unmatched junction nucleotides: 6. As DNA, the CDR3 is TGTGCCAGAGGACAGGGAGGTCCTGAAGCTTTCTTT. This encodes CARGQGGPEAFF.

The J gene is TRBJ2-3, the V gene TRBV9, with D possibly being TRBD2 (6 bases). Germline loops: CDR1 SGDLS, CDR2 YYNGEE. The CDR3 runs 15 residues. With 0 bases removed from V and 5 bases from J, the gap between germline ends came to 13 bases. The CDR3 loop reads CASSVEPGVLDTQYF. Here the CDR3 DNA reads TGTGCCAGCAGCGTAGAGCCGGGAGTATTAGATACGCAGTATTTT.

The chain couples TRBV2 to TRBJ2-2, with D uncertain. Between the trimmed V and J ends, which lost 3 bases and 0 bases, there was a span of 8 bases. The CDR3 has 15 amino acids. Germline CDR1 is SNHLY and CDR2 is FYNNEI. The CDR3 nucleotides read TGTGCCAGCAGTGAGTTTCAGGCGAACACCGGGGAGCTGTTTTTT. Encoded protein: CASSEFQANTGELFF.

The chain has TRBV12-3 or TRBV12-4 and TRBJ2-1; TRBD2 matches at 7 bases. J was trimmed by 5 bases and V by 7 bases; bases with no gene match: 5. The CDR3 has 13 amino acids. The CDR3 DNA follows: TGTGCCAGCATTAAGGGACTAAACAATGAGCAGTTCTTC. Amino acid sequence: CASIKGLNNEQFF.

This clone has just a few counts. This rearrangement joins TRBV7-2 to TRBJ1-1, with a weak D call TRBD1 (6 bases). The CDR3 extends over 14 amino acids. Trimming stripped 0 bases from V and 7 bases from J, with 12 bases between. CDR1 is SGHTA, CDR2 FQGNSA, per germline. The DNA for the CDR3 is TGTGCCAGCAGCTTAGCAACGAACAGGGATGAAGCTTTCTTT. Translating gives CASSLATNRDEAFF.

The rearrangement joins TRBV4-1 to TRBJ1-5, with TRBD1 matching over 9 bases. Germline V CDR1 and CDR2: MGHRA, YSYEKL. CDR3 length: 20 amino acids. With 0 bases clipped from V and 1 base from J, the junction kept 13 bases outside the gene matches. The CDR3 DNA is TGCGCCAGCAGCCAAGACCCCAAGGACAGGGGAAAGGGGAGCAATCAGCCCCAGCATTTT. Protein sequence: CASSQDPKDRGKGSNQPQHF.

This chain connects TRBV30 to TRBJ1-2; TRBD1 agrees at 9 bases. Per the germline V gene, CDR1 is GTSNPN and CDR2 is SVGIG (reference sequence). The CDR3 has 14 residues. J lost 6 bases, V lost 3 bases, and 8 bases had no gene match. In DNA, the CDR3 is TGTGCCTGGAGCCGGGACAGGGAATTTCATGGCTACACCTTC. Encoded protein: CAWSRDREFHGYTF.

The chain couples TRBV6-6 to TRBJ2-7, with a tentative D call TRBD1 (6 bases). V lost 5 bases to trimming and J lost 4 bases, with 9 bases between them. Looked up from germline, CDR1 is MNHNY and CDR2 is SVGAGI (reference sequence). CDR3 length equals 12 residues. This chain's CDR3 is CASSPGAYEQYV. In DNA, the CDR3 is TGTGCCAGCAGTCCAGGGGCTTACGAGCAGTACGTC.

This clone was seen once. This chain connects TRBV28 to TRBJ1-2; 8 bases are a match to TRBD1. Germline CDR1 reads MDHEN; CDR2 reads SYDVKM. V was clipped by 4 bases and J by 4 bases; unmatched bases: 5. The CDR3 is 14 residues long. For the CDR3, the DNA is TGTGCCAGCAGTTCCAGGGGGCTTGGCTATGGCTACACCTTC. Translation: CASSSRGLGYGYTF.

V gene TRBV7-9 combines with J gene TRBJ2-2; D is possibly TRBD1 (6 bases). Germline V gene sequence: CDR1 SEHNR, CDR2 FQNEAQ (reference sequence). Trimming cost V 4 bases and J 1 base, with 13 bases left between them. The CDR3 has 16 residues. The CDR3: CASSSTGLKNTGELFF. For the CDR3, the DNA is TGTGCCAGCAGCTCCACAGGGTTAAAGAACACCGGGGAGCTGTTTTTT. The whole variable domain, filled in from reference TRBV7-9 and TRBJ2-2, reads DTGVSQNPRHKITKRGQNVTFRCDPISEHNRLYWYRQTLGQGPEFLTYFQNEAQLEKSRLLSDRFSAERPKGSFSTLEIQRTEQGDSAMYLCASSSTGLKNTGELFFGEGSRLTVL.

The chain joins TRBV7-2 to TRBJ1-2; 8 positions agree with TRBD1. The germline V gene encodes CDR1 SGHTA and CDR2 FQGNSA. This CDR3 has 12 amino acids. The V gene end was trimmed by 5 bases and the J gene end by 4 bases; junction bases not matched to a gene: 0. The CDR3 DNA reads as TGTGCCAGCAGCCAGGGGGCCTATGGCTACACCTTC. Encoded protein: CASSQGAYGYTF.

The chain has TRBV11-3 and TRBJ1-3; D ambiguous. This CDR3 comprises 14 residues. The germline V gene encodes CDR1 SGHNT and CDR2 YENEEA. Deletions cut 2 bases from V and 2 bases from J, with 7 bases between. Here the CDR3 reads CASSLSRTGNTIYF. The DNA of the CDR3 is TGTGCCAGCAGCTTATCCAGGACTGGAAACACCATATATTTT.

The CDR3 nucleotides read TGTGCCACCAGGAGACAGGGGAGCAATCAGCCCCAGCATTTT. Protein: CATRRQGSNQPQHF. The gene calls are TRBV15 and TRBJ1-5; TRBD1 matches 8 bases. This CDR3 region has 14 residues. The germline CDR1 and CDR2 sequences are LNHNV and YYDKDF (reference sequence). V lost 6 bases and J lost 1; bases outside the gene matches: 2.